This passage covers 10 T cell receptor beta chains from one sample sequenced in a study of identical twins. In TCRdb, the 5' RACE reads were re-called with MiXCR into one record per CDR3 protein. This sample carries around 1.7 million distinct CDR3 sequences, more than 30% of them seen once, and the ten largest clones take less than 0.35%. The specimen sequenced was cord blood. The receptor source for this set is a newborn girl in good health.

In its sample, this clonotype was seen many times. The chain combines TRBV6-6 with TRBJ2-1, with TRBD2 matching over 11 bases. Germline V CDR1 and CDR2: MNHNY, SVGAGI (reference sequence). V gave up 0 bases and J gave up 8 bases; unmatched junction bases: 9. The CDR3 length is 17 residues. DNA for the CDR3: TGTGCCAGCAGTTACTCGTTAACTAGCGGGAGAGTATATGAGCAGTTCTTC. Residues: CASSYSLTSGRVYEQFF.

In this sample, this clonotype turned up a few times. The rearrangement joins TRBV4-2 to TRBJ1-2, with 8 bases identical to TRBD1. The CDR3 has 15 residues. Germline V gene sequence: CDR1 LGHNA, CDR2 YNFKEQ. V shed 0 bases and J 5 bases; nucleotides not matched to a gene: 5. This CDR3 is CASSQDDRGGYGYTF. The CDR3 DNA sequence: TGTGCCAGCAGCCAAGACGACAGGGGTGGATATGGCTACACCTTC.

V gene TRBV7-2 combines with J gene TRBJ2-5; 11 bases match TRBD2. The V gene's germline CDR1 is SGHTA and CDR2 FQGNSA. This CDR3 has 16 amino acids. Losses at the gene ends were 1 base for V and 5 bases for J; bases not matched to a gene: 6. The CDR3 here is CASSLVSSGRRETQYF. The DNA for the CDR3 is TGTGCCAGCAGCTTAGTGTCTAGCGGGAGGCGGGAGACCCAGTACTTC.

V and J are TRBV3-1 and TRBJ1-2, with unresolved D. This CDR3 is 15 amino acids long. Trimming took 1 base from V and 5 from J, leaving 14 bases between them. Per the germline V gene, CDR1 is LGHDT and CDR2 is YNNKEL (reference sequence). DNA for the CDR3: TGTGCCAGCAGCCAAGTCCCCCGCTTTCCTTATGGCTACACCTTC. Translating it yields CASSQVPRFPYGYTF. The whole variable domain, filled in from reference TRBV3-1 and TRBJ1-2, reads DTAVSQTPKYLVTQMGNDKSIKCEQNLGHDTMYWYKQDSKKFLKIMFSYNNKELIINETVPNRFSPKSPDKAHLNLHINSLELGDSAVYFCASSQVPRFPYGYTFGSGTRLTVV.

This clonotype was detected only a few times. This chain connects TRBV28 to TRBJ2-7; tentatively, D is TRBD2 (6 bases). The CDR3 is made up of 13 amino acids. Trimming shortened V by 8 bases and J by 4 bases, and 15 bases separated the two germline ends. Germline V gives CDR1 MDHEN, CDR2 SYDVKM. The CDR3 spells CASRILRGYEQYF. The CDR3 DNA sequence: TGTGCCAGCCGAATATTACGGGGGTACGAGCAGTACTTC.

The sample holds a few counts of this clonotype. The chain carries TRBV6-2 or TRBV6-3 and TRBJ1-5, with 9 bases aligning to TRBD1. This CDR3 contains 16 residues. The V gene end was trimmed by 6 bases and the J gene end by 0 bases; junction bases not matched to a gene: 6. CDR1 is MNHEY, CDR2 SVGEGT, per germline. Written as DNA, the CDR3 is TGTGCCAGCAGATGGACAGGGGTTCATAGCAATCAGCCCCAGCATTTT. Translated, it gives CASRWTGVHSNQPQHF.

V and J are TRBV29-1 and TRBJ1-2; 10 bases are a match to TRBD1. V lost 7 bases to trimming and J lost 6 bases; unmatched junction nucleotides: 38. This CDR3 comprises 23 residues. Germline lookup yields CDR1 SQVTM and CDR2 ANQGSEA. CDR3 nucleotides: TGCAGCGCCATAACAGGGACAGGGGAGACCCTCCTGGATAAGGCAGAGTGGGTCCATGGCTACACCTTC. Translating it yields CSAITGTGETLLDKAEWVHGYTF.

This clonotype was seen repeatedly, ten times or more. The V call is TRBV10-3, the J call TRBJ1-1, with D unresolved. Germline lookup yields CDR1 ENHRY and CDR2 SYGVKD. Trimming shortened V by 7 bases and J by 1 base, and 10 bases separated the two germline ends. The CDR3 is 13 residues long. The CDR3 sequence: CAITEMANTEAFF. In nucleotides, the CDR3 is TGTGCCATCACGGAGATGGCGAACACTGAAGCTTTCTTT.

With respect to this clonotype: The junction departs from the called germline gene at one end, perhaps through a read error. The V call is TRBV24-1, the J call TRBJ2-3, with D perhaps assigned TRBD1 or TRBD2 (5 bases each). Germline V gives CDR1 KGHDR, CDR2 SFDVKD. This CDR3 has 14 residues. DNA for the CDR3: TGTGCCGCCAGTGGGGGTTCTAGCACAGATACGCAGTATTTT. As protein: CAASGGSSTDTQYF.

J is TRBJ2-4 and V is TRBV2; 13 bases align to TRBD2. V gave up 8 bases and J gave up 0 bases; unmatched junction bases: 10. Per the germline V gene, CDR1 is SNHLY and CDR2 is FYNNEI. This CDR3 is 18 amino acids long. The DNA of the CDR3 is TGTGCCAGCGCCTCCGGGACTAGCGGGGTTCTAGCCAAAAACATTCAGTACTTC. Protein sequence: CASASGTSGVLAKNIQYF. Drawing the rest from reference TRBV2 and TRBJ2-4, the complete variable domain is EPEVTQTPSHQVTQMGQEVILRCVPISNHLYFYWYRQILGQKVEFLVSFYNNEISEKSEIFDDQFSVERPDGSNFTLKIRSTKLEDSAMYFCASASGTSGVLAKNIQYFGAGTRLSVL.